Each of the 2 T cell receptor beta chains below was sequenced from the same sample in a study of blood T cells in healthy people across ages. A sample-barcoded 5' primer and a J-beta primer mix were used in a second PCR of about 7 to 11 cycles. TCRdb reanalysed the 5' RACE reads using MiXCR and keeps one entry per CDR3 protein. Here the sample spans around 280,000 distinct CDR3 sequences, around 29% being singletons. Sequenced input: blood. Receptor source: a woman in her seventies in good health.

In its sample, this clonotype was seen a few times. The chain carries TRBV6-4 and TRBJ2-3; D call uncertain. The germline CDR1 and CDR2 sequences are MRHNA and SNTAGT. The ends were cut back, 0 bases at V and 4 bases at J, with 8 bases in the middle. The CDR3 sequence is 14 residues long. The CDR3 sequence is CASSDSSVADTQYF. CDR3 in DNA: TGTGCCAGCAGTGACTCGTCAGTTGCAGATACGCAGTATTTT.

The chain uses TRBV7-3 and TRBJ2-3, with 9 bases identical to TRBD1. Germline CDR1 is SGHTA and CDR2 is FQGTGA. The CDR3 totals 15 residues. Unmatched junction bases numbered 10, after V lost 6 bases and J lost 6 bases. CDR3: CASRGQGWLSDTQYF. The CDR3 coding sequence is TGTGCCAGCAGGGGACAGGGTTGGTTGTCGGATACGCAGTATTTT.